This is a list of T cell receptor beta chains from one sample in a study of lymphopenia after photon versus proton radiotherapy. TCRdb keeps only in-frame clones here, not all; method: immunoSEQ multiplex PCR. This table holds about 45,000 clones, around 86% found once. The sample was peripheral blood, taken from a patient treated with photon-based radiotherapy. These receptor sequences come from a man between 40 and 49 years old with gastric cancer. The CDR3 runs from the conserved cysteine through the conserved F or W. A D gene is named only where the DNA matches it firmly. The size of a clone is reported for some rows only, either as once, few or many, or as a class for expanded clones.

J gene,D gene,clone size,V gene,CDR3 protein,CDR3 DNA
TRBJ2-4,-,-,TRBV4-1,CASSQAEGSLSLAKNIQYF,TGCGCCAGCAGCCAAGCGGAGGGCAGCCTCTCGCTAGCCAAAAACATTCAGTACTTC
TRBJ2-7,TRBD1,-,TRBV7-2,CASSYKTGDEQYF,TGTGCCAGCAGCTACAAAACAGGGGACGAGCAGTACTTC
TRBJ1-2,TRBD1,-,TRBV5-1,CASSTSTGGDYGYTF,TGCGCCAGCAGCACCTCGACAGGGGGCGACTATGGCTACACCTTC
TRBJ1-3,-,-,TRBV20-1,CSASPGTLIYF,TGCAGTGCTAGCCCCGGGACACTCATATATTTT
TRBJ2-5,TRBD2,few,TRBV4-2,CASSHPWRGEETQYF,TGTGCCAGCAGCCATCCCTGGCGGGGGGAAGAGACCCAGTACTTC
TRBJ2-3,TRBD1,-,TRBV7-2,CASSLVQGVGTDTQYF,TGTGCCAGCAGCTTAGTTCAGGGGGTCGGCACAGATACGCAGTATTTT
TRBJ2-5,-,once,TRBV7-6,CASSSGTEETQYF,TGTGCCAGCAGCTCCGGGACGGAAGAGACCCAGTACTTC
TRBJ2-1,-,-,TRBV7-9,CASSLATMRLRSYNEQFF,TGTGCCAGCAGCTTAGCCACGATGCGACTCCGTTCCTACAATGAGCAGTTCTTC
TRBJ2-7,-,-,TRBV28,CASSPAGGVNEQYF,TGTGCCAGCAGTCCCGCCGGCGGGGTCAACGAGCAGTACTTC
TRBJ1-1,-,-,TRBV5-6,CASSPDGGLRTEAFF,TGTGCCAGCAGCCCAGATGGGGGGTTGCGGACTGAAGCTTTCTTT
TRBJ1-6,TRBD1,-,TRBV11-1,CASSTNRGGRSLLHF,TGTGCCAGCAGCACTAACAGGGGAGGTCGATCACTCCTCCACTTT
TRBJ1-5,-,-,TRBV6-1,CASSVYRGQPQHF,TGTGCCAGCAGTGTCTATCGGGGACAGCCCCAGCATTTT
TRBJ1-2,TRBD1,-,TRBV6-1,CASSEFTMIGTGAYGYTF,TGTGCCAGCAGTGAATTCACTATGATAGGGACAGGGGCCTATGGCTACACCTTC
TRBJ1-2,-,-,TRBV30,CAWSVRGGYTF,TGTGCCTGGAGTGTACGGGGGGGCTACACCTTC
TRBJ1-2,TRBD1,-,TRBV7-8,CASSPRDSTNYGYTF,TGTGCCAGCAGCCCCAGGGACAGTACTAACTATGGCTACACCTTC
TRBJ2-6,-,-,TRBV7-3,CASSFLSGANVLTF,TGTGCCAGCAGCTTCCTCTCTGGGGCCAACGTCCTGACTTTC
TRBJ1-3,-,-,TRBV4-2,CASSQASGSGNTIYF,TGTGCCAGCAGCCAAGCGTCCGGCTCTGGAAACACCATATATTTT
TRBJ1-6,-,-,TRBV7-9,CASSADTSHNSPLHF,TGTGCCAGCAGCGCGGACACTTCCCATAATTCACCCCTCCACTTT
TRBJ1-2,-,-,TRBV25-1,CASSSLGNYGYTF,TGTGCCAGCAGTTCCCTTGGAAACTATGGCTACACCTTC
TRBJ2-2,-,-,TRBV5-1,CASSPGEHRAGELFF,TGCGCCAGCAGCCCCGGGGAGCACAGGGCCGGGGAGCTGTTTTTT
TRBJ2-5,TRBD2,-,TRBV4-3,CASSQEGLAEETQYF,TGCGCCAGCAGCCAAGAGGGGCTAGCGGAAGAGACCCAGTACTTC
TRBJ1-3,-,-,TRBV19,CASWSRGWRSLSGNTIYF,TGTGCCAGTTGGAGTCGAGGTTGGAGGTCCCTCTCTGGAAACACCATATATTTT
TRBJ2-3,-,-,TRBV29-1,CSVEAGGFANYWSGTDTQYF,TGCAGCGTTGAAGCTGGGGGCTTCGCAAATTACTGGAGTGGCACAGATACGCAGTATTTT
TRBJ1-5,-,few,TRBV2,CASSQGGQPQHF,TGTGCCAGCAGTCAGGGTGGTCAGCCCCAGCATTTT
TRBJ2-1,-,-,TRBV7-9,CASSLVGNEQFF,TGTGCCAGCAGCTTAGTTGGGAATGAGCAGTTCTTC
TRBJ1-6,-,few,TRBV4-3,CASSQDVWSSYNSPLHF,TGCGCCAGCAGCCAAGATGTCTGGAGCTCCTATAATTCACCCCTCCACTTT
TRBJ1-2,-,few,TRBV10-3,CAISSHGSYTF,TGTGCCATCAGTTCCCACGGGAGTTACACCTTC
TRBJ1-1,-,-,TRBV2,CASSAGEGTEAFF,TGTGCCAGCAGTGCCGGGGAGGGCACTGAAGCTTTCTTT
TRBJ1-2,TRBD1,-,TRBV30,CAWSAGGDGYTF,TGTGCCTGGAGTGCAGGGGGCGATGGCTACACCTTC
TRBJ2-7,TRBD2,-,TRBV7-9,CASSLVSGGDEQYF,TGTGCCAGCAGCTTAGTGAGCGGGGGGGACGAGCAGTACTTC
TRBJ2-7,-,-,TRBV27,CASSPSGGSYEQYF,TGTGCCAGCAGTCCGTCGGGCGGATCCTACGAGCAGTACTTC
TRBJ1-2,TRBD1,-,TRBV10-1,CASSECGTRGTFGYTF,TGCGCCAGCAGTGAGTGTGGGACCAGGGGGACTTTTGGCTACACCTTC
TRBJ1-1,-,-,TRBV7-3,CASSRDINTEAFF,TGTGCCAGCAGCAGGGACATTAACACTGAAGCTTTCTTT
TRBJ2-5,-,-,TRBV4-2,CASSQQGKETQYF,TGTGCCAGCAGCCAACAGGGGAAAGAGACCCAGTACTTC
TRBJ1-2,TRBD1,-,TRBV6-5,CASSRERTGSVGYTF,TGTGCCAGCAGCAGAGAAAGGACAGGCTCCGTCGGCTACACCTTC
TRBJ2-5,-,-,TRBV29-1,CSVASGEETQYF,TGCAGCGTTGCTTCCGGAGAAGAGACCCAGTACTTC
TRBJ1-2,TRBD1,-,TRBV7-2,CASSTNGQGYGYTF,TGTGCCAGCAGCACCAACGGACAGGGCTATGGCTACACCTTC
TRBJ2-2,-,-,TRBV7-9,CASSLVTGELFF,TGTGCCAGCAGCCTGGTAACCGGGGAGCTGTTTTTT
TRBJ2-7,-,-,TRBV6-6,CASRGATESSYEQYF,TGTGCCAGCAGGGGGGCGACGGAATCTTCCTACGAGCAGTACTTC
TRBJ1-3,-,once,TRBV5-1,CASSFQGGGNTIYF,TGCGCCAGCAGCTTCCAGGGAGGTGGAAACACCATATATTTT
TRBJ1-2,TRBD1,-,TRBV6-5,CASSYLPDRGKGYTF,TGTGCCAGCAGTTACCTACCCGACAGGGGAAAAGGCTACACCTTC
TRBJ2-3,-,-,TRBV10-3,CAISESASTDTQYF,TGTGCCATCAGTGAATCGGCAAGCACAGATACGCAGTATTTT
TRBJ1-2,-,once,TRBV18,CASSPGQGHGYTF,TGTGCCAGCTCACCCGGCCAGGGACATGGCTACACCTTC
TRBJ2-3,TRBD2,once,TRBV19,CASSMGGGRSDTQYF,TGTGCCAGTAGTATGGGCGGGGGGAGGTCAGATACGCAGTATTTT
TRBJ1-4,TRBD1,few,TRBV5-1,CASSSGGQGREKLFF,TGCGCCAGCAGCTCAGGGGGACAGGGCAGAGAAAAACTGTTTTTT
TRBJ2-6,-,-,TRBV19,CASSVTQGTGANVLTF,TGTGCCAGTAGTGTTACTCAGGGAACTGGGGCCAACGTCCTGACTTTC
TRBJ2-3,-,-,TRBV5-1,CASSLRGAGADTQYF,TGCGCCAGCAGCTTGCGGGGGGCCGGGGCAGATACGCAGTATTTT
TRBJ1-1,TRBD1,-,TRBV29-1,CSVVEGAGTEAFF,TGCAGCGTTGTCGAGGGGGCCGGTACTGAAGCTTTCTTT